This TCR beta chain was documented in a study of CD8 T cells in Susac syndrome (dated by TCRdb to about 2019). General notes on the study: The study used repertoire sequencing to test whether antigen drove CD8+ T cell activation and differentiation in Susac syndrome.

RNA was extracted using the RNeasy kit, and about 0.45 to 1 ug of the RNA was reverse transcribed with random hexamers. TCR beta CDR3 regions were amplified with the immunoSEQ multiplex PCR assay covering 54 Vbeta and 13 Jbeta segments. To correct PCR amplification bias, a synthetic template baseline was used for both primer optimization and computational correction. On the study's bioinformatics: Only productive sequences were kept, with reads annotated to V, D and J genes according to IMGT and analyzed in immunoSEQ Analyzer. Clonality was computed as one minus Shannon entropy normalized by log2 of the number of productive unique sequences. For each patient and control, public and private clones were evaluated within the 100 most prevalent clones. A clone was defined as Susac-specific if it was absent from the healthy and MS cohorts, from 1052 published viral clones and from other ImmuneACCESS disease sequences. Clones were called with MiXCR by TCRdb after fastp trimmed the public reads at Q25, and only in-frame beta chains were retained. Rows are combined by CDR3 protein, so each entry shows the most common genes and DNA. These V and J calls originate from TCRdb's pipeline instead of the authors' own analysis. The sample contains 150,000 or so distinct CDR3 sequences, 80% to 95% of them found a single time. The ten largest clones add up to around 0.13% of the sample.

Including the terminal cysteine and phenylalanine, the CDR3 comprises 12 residues. The retained sequence is limited to the CDR3, 36 bases, with the frame set at the first base. V and J lose 6 bases and 5 bases, and a span of 8 bases separates them. From a lookup of the germline V gene, CDR1 and CDR2 are MNHEY and SVGEGT. Concerning this clonotype: Its cognate antigen has yet to be identified. Base-call qualities are not available, and no considerably larger clone is one nucleotide away.

Study-wide findings and limitations: The number of individuals in the TCR sequencing and HLA analysis was recognized as being relatively small.

Peripheral blood CD8+ and CD4+ T cells from healthy donors, Susac syndrome patients and multiple sclerosis patients were profiled using high-throughput TCR beta sequencing. The healthy donors served as controls matched for age and sex. CD8+ TEMRA cells were enriched by FACS, while bulk CD8+ and CD4+ T cells were purified by magnetic negative isolation. Blood was collected in EDTA tubes and processed within 24 hours, with PBMCs isolated through density gradient centrifugation. PBMCs intended for TCR sequencing were cryopreserved in liquid nitrogen and thawed later in a water bath at 37 degrees C. Purity of sorted or isolated CD4+, CD8+ and CD8+ TEMRA cells was at least 90%.

The V gene is TRBV6-2 or TRBV6-3 and the J gene is TRBJ1-5, with TRBD1 perhaps the D gene, on 5 matching bases. Sequenced material: CD4+ T cells from PBMCs. This TCR came from a human donor in good health. In nucleotides, the sequence is TGTGCCAGCAGACCGGGGGATCAGCCCCAGCATTTT. Its protein reads: CASRPGDQPQHF.